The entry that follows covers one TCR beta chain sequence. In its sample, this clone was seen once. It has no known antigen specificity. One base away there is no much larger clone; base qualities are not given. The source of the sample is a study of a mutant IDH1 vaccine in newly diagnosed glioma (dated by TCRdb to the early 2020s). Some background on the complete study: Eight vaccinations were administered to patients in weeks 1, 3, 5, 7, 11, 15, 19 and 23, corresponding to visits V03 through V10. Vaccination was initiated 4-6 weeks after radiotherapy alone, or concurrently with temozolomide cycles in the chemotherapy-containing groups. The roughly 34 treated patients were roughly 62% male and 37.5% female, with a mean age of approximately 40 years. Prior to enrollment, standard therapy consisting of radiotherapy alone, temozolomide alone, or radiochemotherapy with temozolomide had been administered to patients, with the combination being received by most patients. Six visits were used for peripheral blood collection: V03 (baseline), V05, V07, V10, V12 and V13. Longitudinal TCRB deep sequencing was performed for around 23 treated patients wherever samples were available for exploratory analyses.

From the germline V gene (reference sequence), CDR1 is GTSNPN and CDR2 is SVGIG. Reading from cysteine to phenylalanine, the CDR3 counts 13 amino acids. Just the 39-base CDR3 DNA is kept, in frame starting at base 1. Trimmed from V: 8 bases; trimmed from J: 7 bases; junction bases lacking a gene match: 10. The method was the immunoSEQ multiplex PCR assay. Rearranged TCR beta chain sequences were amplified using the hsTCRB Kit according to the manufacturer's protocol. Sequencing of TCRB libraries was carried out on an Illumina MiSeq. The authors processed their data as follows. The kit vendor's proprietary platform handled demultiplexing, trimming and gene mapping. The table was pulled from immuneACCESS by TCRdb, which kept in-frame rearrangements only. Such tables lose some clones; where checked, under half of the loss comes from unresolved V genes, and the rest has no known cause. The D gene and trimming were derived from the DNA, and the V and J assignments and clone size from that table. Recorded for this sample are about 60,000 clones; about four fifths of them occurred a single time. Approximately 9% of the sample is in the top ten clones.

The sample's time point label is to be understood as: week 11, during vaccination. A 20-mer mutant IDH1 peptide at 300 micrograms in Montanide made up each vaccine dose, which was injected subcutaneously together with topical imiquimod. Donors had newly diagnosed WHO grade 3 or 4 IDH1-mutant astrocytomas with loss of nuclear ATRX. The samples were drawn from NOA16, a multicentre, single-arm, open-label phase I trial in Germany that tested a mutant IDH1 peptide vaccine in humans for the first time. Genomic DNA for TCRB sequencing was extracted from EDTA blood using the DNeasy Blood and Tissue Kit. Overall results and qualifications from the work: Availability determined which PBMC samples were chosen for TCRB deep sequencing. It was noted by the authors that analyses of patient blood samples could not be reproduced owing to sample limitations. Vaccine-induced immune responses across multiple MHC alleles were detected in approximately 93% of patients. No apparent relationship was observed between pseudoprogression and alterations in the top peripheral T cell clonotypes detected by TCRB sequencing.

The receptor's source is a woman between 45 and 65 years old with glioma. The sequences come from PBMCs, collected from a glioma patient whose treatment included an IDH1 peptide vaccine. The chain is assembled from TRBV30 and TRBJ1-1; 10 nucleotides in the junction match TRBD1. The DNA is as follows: TGTGCCCACCGGGACAGGGGTAACGTTGAAGCTTTCTTT. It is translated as CAHRDRGNVEAFF.